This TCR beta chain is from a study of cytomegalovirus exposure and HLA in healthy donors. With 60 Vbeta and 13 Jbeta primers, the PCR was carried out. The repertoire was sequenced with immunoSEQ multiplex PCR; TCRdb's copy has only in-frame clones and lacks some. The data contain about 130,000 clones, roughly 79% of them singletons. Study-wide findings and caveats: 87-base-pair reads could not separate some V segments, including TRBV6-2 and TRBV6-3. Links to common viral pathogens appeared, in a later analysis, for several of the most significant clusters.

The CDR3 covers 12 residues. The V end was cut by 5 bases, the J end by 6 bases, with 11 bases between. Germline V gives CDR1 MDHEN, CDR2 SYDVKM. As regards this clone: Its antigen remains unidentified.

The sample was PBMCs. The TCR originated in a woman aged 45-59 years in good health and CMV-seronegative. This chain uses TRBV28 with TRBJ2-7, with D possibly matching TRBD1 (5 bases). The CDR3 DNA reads TGTGCCAGCAGTCCTCAGGGTGGCGAGCAGTACTTC. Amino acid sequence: CASSPQGGEQYF.